This T cell receptor (beta chain) was captured in a study of T cell responses to AZD1222 COVID-19 vaccine. Study observations and caveats: Spike-specific TCR breadth and depth grew following two AZD1222 doses.

CDR3 length: 15 residues. V gave up 2 bases and J gave up 5 bases, with 10 bases separating them. CDR1 is MNHEY, CDR2 SVGAGI, per germline. A word on this clone: The antigen is unknown.

Generated by immunoSEQ multiplex PCR, the TCRdb table keeps only in-frame clones and is missing some. The sample comprises about 150,000 clones, about 91% of which are singletons, and over 1.1% rests with the top ten. This receptor was taken from an adult in good health. V gene TRBV6-5 combines with J gene TRBJ1-6, with a possible D match to TRBD1 (6 bases). Material: peripheral blood, obtained on day 0 of AZD1222 vaccination. The CDR3 is CASSYGGLNNSPLHF. DNA for the CDR3: TGTGCCAGCAGTTACGGGGGGCTTAATAATTCACCCCTCCACTTT.